This T cell receptor beta chain emerged from a study of cytomegalovirus exposure and HLA in healthy donors. Study-level points and caveats: It was taken for granted in presence/absence analyses that sequencing depth across donors was roughly uniform. A link between a missense DCLRE1C variant and TCR beta V- and J-gene trimming emerged from a later analysis. The authors later found HLA-associated TCR beta chains more clonally expanded than equally common others.

Deletions cut 3 bases from V and 7 bases from J, with 12 bases between. The CDR3 contains 13 residues. The germline CDR1 and CDR2 sequences are MNHNS and SASEGT. As regards this clone: Its cognate antigen is unknown.

Both 60 Vbeta primers and 13 Jbeta primers went into the PCR. This table comes from immunoSEQ multiplex PCR, and its TCRdb copy is limited to in-frame clones, with some not included. This table holds more than 150,000 clones, approximately 85% found once. Unrecorded immune exposure was likely among donors, who were nominally healthy when sampled. Sequencing was carried out using PBMCs. This TCR derives from a man in his late teens or twenties in good health and CMV-seropositive. The chain couples TRBV6-1 to TRBJ1-2, with TRBD1 as a possible D gene (6 bases). In DNA, the CDR3 is TGTGCCAGCAGTGACACAGGGTTGGGTGGCTACACCTTC. The encoded protein is CASSDTGLGGYTF.